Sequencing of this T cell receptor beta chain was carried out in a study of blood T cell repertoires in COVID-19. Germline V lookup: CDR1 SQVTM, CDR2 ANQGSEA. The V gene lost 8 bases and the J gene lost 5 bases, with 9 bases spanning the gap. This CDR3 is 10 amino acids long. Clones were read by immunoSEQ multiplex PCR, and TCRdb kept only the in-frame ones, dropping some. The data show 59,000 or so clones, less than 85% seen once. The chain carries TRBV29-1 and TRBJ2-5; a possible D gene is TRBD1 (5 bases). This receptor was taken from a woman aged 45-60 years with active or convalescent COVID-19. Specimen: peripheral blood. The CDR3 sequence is CSLGAETQYF. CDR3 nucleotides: TGCAGCCTTGGGGCGGAGACCCAGTACTTC.